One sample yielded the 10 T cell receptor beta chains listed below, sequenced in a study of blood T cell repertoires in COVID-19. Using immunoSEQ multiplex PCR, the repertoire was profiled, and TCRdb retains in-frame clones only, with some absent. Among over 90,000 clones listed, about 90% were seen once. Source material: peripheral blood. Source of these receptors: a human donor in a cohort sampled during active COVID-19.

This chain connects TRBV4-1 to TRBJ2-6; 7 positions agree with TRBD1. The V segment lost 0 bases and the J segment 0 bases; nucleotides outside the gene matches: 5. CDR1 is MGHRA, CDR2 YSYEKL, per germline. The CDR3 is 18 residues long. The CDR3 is CASSQDDRVSSGANVLTF. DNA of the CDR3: TGCGCCAGCAGCCAAGATGACAGGGTAAGCTCTGGGGCCAACGTCCTGACTTTC.

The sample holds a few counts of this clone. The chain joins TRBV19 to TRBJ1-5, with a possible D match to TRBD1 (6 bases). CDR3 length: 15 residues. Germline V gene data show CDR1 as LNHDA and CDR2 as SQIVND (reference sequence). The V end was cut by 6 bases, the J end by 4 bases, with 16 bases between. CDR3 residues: CASRRPGQRNQPQHF. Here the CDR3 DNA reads TGTGCCAGTAGGAGACCGGGACAAAGGAATCAGCCCCAGCATTTT.

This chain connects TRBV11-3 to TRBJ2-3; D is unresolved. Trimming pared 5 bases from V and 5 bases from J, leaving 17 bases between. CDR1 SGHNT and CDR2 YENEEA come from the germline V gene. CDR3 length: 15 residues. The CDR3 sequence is CASSDRVGRVDTQYF. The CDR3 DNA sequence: TGTGCCAGCAGCGACCGAGTAGGTCGGGTAGATACGCAGTATTTT.

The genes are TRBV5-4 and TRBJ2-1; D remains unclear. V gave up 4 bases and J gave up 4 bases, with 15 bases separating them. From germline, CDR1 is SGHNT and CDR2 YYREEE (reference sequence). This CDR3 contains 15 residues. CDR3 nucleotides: TGTGCCAGCAGCAGACAAGTAGTCTCGTACAATGAGCAGTTCTTC. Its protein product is CASSRQVVSYNEQFF.

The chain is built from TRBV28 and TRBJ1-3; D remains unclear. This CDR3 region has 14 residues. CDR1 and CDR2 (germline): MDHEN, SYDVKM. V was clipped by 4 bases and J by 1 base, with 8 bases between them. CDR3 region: CASSSQRSGNTIYF. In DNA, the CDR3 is TGTGCCAGCAGTTCCCAGAGGTCTGGAAACACCATATATTTT.

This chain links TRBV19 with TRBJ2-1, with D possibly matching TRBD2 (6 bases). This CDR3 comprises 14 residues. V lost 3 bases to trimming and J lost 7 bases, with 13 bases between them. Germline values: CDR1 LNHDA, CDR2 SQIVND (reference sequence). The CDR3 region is CASSMGGNSNEQFF. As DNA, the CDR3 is TGTGCCAGTAGTATGGGCGGGAACTCTAATGAGCAGTTCTTC.

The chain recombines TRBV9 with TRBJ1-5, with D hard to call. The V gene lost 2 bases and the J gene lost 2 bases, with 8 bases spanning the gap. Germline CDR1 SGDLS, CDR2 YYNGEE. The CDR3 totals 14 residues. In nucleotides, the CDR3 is TGTGCCAGCAGCGTCGACATCGGCAATCAGCCCCAGCATTTT. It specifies CASSVDIGNQPQHF.

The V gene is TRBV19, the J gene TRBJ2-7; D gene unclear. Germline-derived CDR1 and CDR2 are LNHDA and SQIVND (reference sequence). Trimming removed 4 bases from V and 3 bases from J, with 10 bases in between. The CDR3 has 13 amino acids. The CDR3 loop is CASSTGSLYEQYF. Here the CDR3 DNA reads TGTGCCAGTAGTACCGGGTCTCTCTACGAGCAGTACTTC.

Here the CDR3 reads CASSQAWTGSGRPKETQYF. In nucleotides, the CDR3 is TGTGCCAGCAGCCAGGCCTGGACTGGTAGCGGGAGGCCCAAAGAGACCCAGTACTTC. V is TRBV14 and J is TRBJ2-5; 10 bases are shared with TRBD2. Germline V lookup: CDR1 SGHDN, CDR2 FVKESK. V gave up 3 bases and J gave up 3 bases; unmatched junction bases: 16. This CDR3 has 19 amino acids. The full variable domain, in which reference TRBV14 and TRBJ2-5 provide the parts outside the CDR3, is EAGVTQFPSHSVIEKGQTVTLRCDPISGHDNLYWYRRVMGKEIKFLLHFVKESKQDESGMPNNRFLAERTGGTYSTLKVQPAELEDSGVYFCASSQAWTGSGRPKETQYFGPGTRLLVL.

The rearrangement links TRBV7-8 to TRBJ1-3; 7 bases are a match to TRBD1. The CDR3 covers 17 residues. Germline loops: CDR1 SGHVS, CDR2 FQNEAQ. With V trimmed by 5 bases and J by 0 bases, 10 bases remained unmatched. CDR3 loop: CASSAIGQVYSGNTIYF. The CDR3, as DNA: TGTGCCAGCAGCGCAATTGGACAGGTCTACTCTGGAAACACCATATATTTT.